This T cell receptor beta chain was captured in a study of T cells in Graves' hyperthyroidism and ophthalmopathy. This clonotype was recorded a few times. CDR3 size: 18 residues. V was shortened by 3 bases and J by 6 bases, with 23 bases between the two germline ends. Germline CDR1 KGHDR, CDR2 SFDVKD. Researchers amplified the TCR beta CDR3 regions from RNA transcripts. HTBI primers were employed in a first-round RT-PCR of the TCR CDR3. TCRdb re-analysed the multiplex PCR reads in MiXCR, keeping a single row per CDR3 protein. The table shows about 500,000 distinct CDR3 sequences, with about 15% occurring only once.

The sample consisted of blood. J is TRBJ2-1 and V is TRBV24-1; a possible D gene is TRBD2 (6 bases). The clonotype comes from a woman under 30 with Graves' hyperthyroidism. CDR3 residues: CATSDGAFWSSVRNEQFF. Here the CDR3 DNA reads TGTGCCACCAGTGATGGGGCTTTTTGGTCTAGCGTTCGCAATGAGCAGTTCTTC.